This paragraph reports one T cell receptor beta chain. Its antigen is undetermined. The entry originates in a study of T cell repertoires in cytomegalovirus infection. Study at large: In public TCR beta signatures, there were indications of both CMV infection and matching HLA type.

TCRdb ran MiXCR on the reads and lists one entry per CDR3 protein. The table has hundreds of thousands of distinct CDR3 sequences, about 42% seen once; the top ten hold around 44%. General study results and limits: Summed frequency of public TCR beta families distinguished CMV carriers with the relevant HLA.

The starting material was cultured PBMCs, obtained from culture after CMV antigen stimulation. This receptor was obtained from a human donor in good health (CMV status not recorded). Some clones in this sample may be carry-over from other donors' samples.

CDR3 sequence: CSVDSGGLQANYGYTF. DNA of the CDR3: TGCAGCGTTGATTCGGGGGGCCTCCAAGCTAACTATGGCTACACCTTC. V usage is TRBV29-1 and J usage is TRBJ1-2, with D possibly being TRBD1 (6 bases). Germline-derived CDR1 and CDR2 are SQVTM and ANQGSEA. There are 16 residues in the CDR3. Trimming took 3 bases from V and 0 from J, leaving 17 bases between them.